A single sample gave rise to the 5 T cell receptor beta chains below, sequenced in a study of response to subunit inactivated influenza vaccine. TCRdb used MiXCR to reprocess the RT-PCR reads, holding one entry per CDR3 protein. The sample has roughly 520,000 distinct CDR3 sequences, over 25% seen once. The specimen comprised CD4+ T cells sorted from PBMCs, sampled more than 4 days after vaccination. These receptors were collected from a man between 45 and 60 years old who received an inactivated influenza vaccine.

Many counts were recorded for this clonotype. The chain recombines TRBV5-1 with TRBJ1-6, with 7 bases lining up with TRBD1. The V gene's germline CDR1 is SGHRS and CDR2 YFSETQ. The V and J ends lost 2 bases and 8 bases, in that order; junction bases with no gene match: 7. The CDR3 totals 15 residues. CDR3 protein: CASSFGGQKDSPLHF. The CDR3 DNA reads TGCGCCAGCAGCTTCGGGGGACAGAAGGATTCACCCCTCCACTTT. Together with reference TRBV5-1 and TRBJ1-6, the CDR3 gives the full variable domain: KAGVTQTPRYLIKTRGQQVTLSCSPISGHRSVSWYQQTPGQGLQFLFEYFSETQRNKGNFPGRFSGRQFSNSRSEMNVSTLELGDSALYLCASSFGGQKDSPLHFGNGTRLTVT.

This clonotype was counted once. Since a much larger clone is just one base distant, this may be a read error. The chain joins TRBV6-6 to TRBJ2-5; the match to TRBD1 covers 7 bases. Germline CDR1 and CDR2: MNHNY and SVGAGI (reference sequence). With 6 bases clipped from V and 3 bases from J, the junction kept 4 bases outside the gene matches. This CDR3 is 13 amino acids long. In DNA form, the CDR3 reads TGTGCCAGCAGGAGGGACAGAAAAGAGACCCAGTACTTC. Amino acids: CASRRDRKETQYF.

This clonotype was found a few times. The V gene is TRBV5-6, the J gene TRBJ2-1; no definite D call. This CDR3 is built from 14 residues. Germline CDR1 is SGHDT and CDR2 is YYEEEE. Trimming left V 4 bases short and J 2 bases short, with 10 bases between. The CDR3 region has the DNA TGTGCCAGCAGCCTGACCCTGACCTACAATGAGCAGTTCTTC. Protein: CASSLTLTYNEQFF.

The chain couples TRBV30 to TRBJ2-4; D unclear. This CDR3 contains 13 residues. The germline V and J ends were trimmed by 4 bases and 2 bases, with 9 bases remaining between them. Germline loops: CDR1 GTSNPN, CDR2 SVGIG (reference sequence). The DNA of the CDR3 is TGTGCCTGGACCCTACGATCCAAAAACATTCAGTACTTC. Translated, it gives CAWTLRSKNIQYF.

In this sample, this clonotype turned up a few times. This chain uses TRBV20-1 with TRBJ1-2; no definite D call. Germline V CDR1 and CDR2: DFQATT, SNEGSKA (reference sequence). The V end lost 1 base, the J end lost 8 bases, and 14 bases lay between the germline ends. The length of the CDR3 is 13 residues. The CDR3 DNA reads TGCAGTGCTAGAGGTCTAGGCTCAGAAGGCTACACCTTC. Amino acids: CSARGLGSEGYTF.